This is a list of T cell receptor beta chains from one sample in a study of cytomegalovirus exposure and HLA in healthy donors. Sequencing used immunoSEQ multiplex PCR; TCRdb keeps in-frame clones, though not all of them. Here the sample table reports roughly 40,000 clones. Specimen: PBMCs. All receptors derive from a male donor in good health and CMV-seronegative. Both conserved end residues are part of each CDR3. A D gene is named only where the DNA matches it firmly.

CASSLNNEQYF | TGTGCCAGCAGCTTGAATAACGAGCAGTACTTC | - | TRBJ2-7 | TRBV5-6
CASRIQGAQRAFF | TGTGCCAGCAGAATCCAGGGGGCGCAGCGGGCTTTCTTT | TRBD1 | TRBJ1-1 | TRBV6-1
CASSLSLTTGGETQYF | TGTGCCAGCAGCTTATCACTTACGACAGGGGGGGAGACCCAGTACTTC | TRBD1 | TRBJ2-5 | TRBV7-8
CAWSVGTGGTDTQYF | TGTGCCTGGAGTGTAGGGACAGGGGGCACAGATACGCAGTATTTT | TRBD1 | TRBJ2-3 | TRBV30
CASSLAGVGDEQFF | TGCGCCAGCAGCCTAGCGGGTGTAGGCGATGAGCAGTTCTTC | TRBD2 | TRBJ2-1 | TRBV4-1
CASSQDIGGYEQYF | TGTGCCAGCAGCCAAGATATTGGAGGCTACGAGCAGTACTTC | - | TRBJ2-7 | TRBV14
CASRVGGNTEAFF | TGTGCCAGCAGGGTGGGGGGGAACACTGAAGCTTTCTTT | - | TRBJ1-1 | TRBV2
CASSQDPADSGREYEQYF | TGCGCCAGCAGCCAAGACCCGGCGGATAGCGGGAGGGAATACGAGCAGTACTTC | TRBD2 | TRBJ2-7 | TRBV4-1
CASSRGLGGYTF | TGTGCCAGCAGTAGGGGGCTGGGAGGCTACACCTTC | TRBD1 | TRBJ1-2 | TRBV6-5
CASSLTGGGTGELFF | TGCGCCAGCAGCTTGACAGGGGGAGGCACCGGGGAGCTGTTTTTT | TRBD1 | TRBJ2-2 | TRBV5-1
CASGDRGLRNTEAFF | TGTGCCAGCGGGGACAGGGGCCTCAGGAACACTGAAGCTTTCTTT | TRBD1 | TRBJ1-1 | TRBV25-1
CASSDRRGNTEAFF | TGTGCCAGCAGCGACCGGAGGGGGAACACTGAAGCTTTCTTT | - | TRBJ1-1 | TRBV7-2
CASSSYGGQITGELFF | TGCGCCAGCAGTTCCTACGGGGGACAGATCACCGGGGAGCTGTTTTTT | - | TRBJ2-2 | TRBV5-1
CASSLSDRGNTEAFF | TGTGCCAGCAGCTTGTCGGACAGGGGAAACACTGAAGCTTTCTTT | TRBD1 | TRBJ1-1 | TRBV5-4
CATSRAGGDTGELFF | TGTGCCACCAGCAGAGCAGGGGGCGACACCGGGGAGCTGTTTTTT | TRBD1 | TRBJ2-2 | TRBV15
CASSRGTAVQGYTF | TGTGCCAGCAGCCGCGGGACAGCGGTTCAGGGCTACACCTTC | TRBD1 | TRBJ1-2 | TRBV7-9
CASIPRQYYGYTF | TGTGCCAGCATCCCTAGGCAGTACTATGGCTACACCTTC | - | TRBJ1-2 | TRBV28
CASSPYAGGPDNEQFF | TGTGCCAGCTCACCATACGCGGGAGGGCCCGACAATGAGCAGTTCTTC | TRBD2 | TRBJ2-1 | TRBV18
CASSQQENEKLFF | TGTGCCAGCTCACAACAGGAAAATGAAAAACTGTTTTTT | - | TRBJ1-4 | TRBV18
CASSIARTGGAYGYTF | TGTGCCAGTAGTATAGCCCGGACAGGGGGTGCCTATGGCTACACCTTC | TRBD1 | TRBJ1-2 | TRBV19
CASSIRTEATNEKLFF | TGCGCCAGCAGCATCCGGACGGAGGCAACTAATGAAAAACTGTTTTTT | - | TRBJ1-4 | TRBV5-1
CASSQDLGTTYEQYF | TGCGCCAGCAGCCAAGATCTGGGCACCACCTACGAGCAGTACTTC | - | TRBJ2-7 | TRBV4-3
CASSPRTSVYEQYF | TGTGCCAGCTCACCAAGGACTAGCGTCTACGAGCAGTACTTC | TRBD2 | TRBJ2-7 | TRBV18
CASSLRGQSGAFF | TGTGCCAGCAGCTTAAGGGGGCAGTCTGGGGCTTTCTTT | TRBD1 | TRBJ1-1 | TRBV11-2
CSAVTGSIGELFF | TGCAGCGCTGTGACAGGGTCGATCGGGGAGCTGTTTTTT | TRBD1 | TRBJ2-2 | TRBV29-1
CAIKLAEEETQYF | TGTGCCATCAAGTTAGCGGAAGAAGAGACCCAGTACTTC | - | TRBJ2-5 | TRBV10-3
CASSLLAGANYNEQFF | TGTGCCAGCAGCTTACTGGCGGGAGCAAACTACAATGAGCAGTTCTTC | TRBD2 | TRBJ2-1 | TRBV7-3
CASHRQTLLEAFF | TGTGCCTCCCACCGGCAGACATTACTTGAAGCTTTCTTT | - | TRBJ1-1 | TRBV30
CASSSSRGQGYTF | TGTGCCAGCAGCTCCAGCAGGGGGCAGGGCTACACCTTC | TRBD1 | TRBJ1-2 | TRBV7-2
CASSRREGNQPQHF | TGTGCCAGCTCACGTAGGGAGGGGAATCAGCCCCAGCATTTT | - | TRBJ1-5 | TRBV18
CASSRQGAPPYEQYF | TGTGCCAGCAGTCGACAGGGGGCGCCCCCCTACGAGCAGTACTTC | TRBD1 | TRBJ2-7 | TRBV6-5
CSVQIREASYNEQFF | TGCAGCGTTCAAATCCGGGAGGCCTCCTACAATGAGCAGTTCTTC | TRBD2 | TRBJ2-1 | TRBV29-1
CASSEYRVADTQYF | TGTGCCAGCAGTGAATACCGGGTCGCAGATACGCAGTATTTT | - | TRBJ2-3 | TRBV25-1
CASSRTFDRNTEAFF | TGTGCCAGCAGCCGTACCTTCGACAGAAACACTGAAGCTTTCTTT | - | TRBJ1-1 | TRBV11-2
CASSLGREGFEDEQYF | TGTGCCAGCAGCTTGGGTCGGGAGGGGTTTGAGGACGAGCAGTACTTC | TRBD2 | TRBJ2-7 | TRBV5-8
CASSPPRAGDEQYF | TGTGCCAGCAGCCCGCCCCGGGCGGGCGACGAGCAGTACTTC | - | TRBJ2-7 | TRBV28
CASSLGIDRASSNEQFF | TGCGCCAGCAGCTTGGGGATTGACAGGGCCTCCTCCAATGAGCAGTTCTTC | TRBD1 | TRBJ2-1 | TRBV5-1
CASSTLAGAKGEQYF | TGTGCCAGTAGTACCTTAGCGGGAGCAAAAGGCGAGCAGTACTTC | TRBD2 | TRBJ2-7 | TRBV19
CASSFRLAGHVNEQFF | TGTGCCAGCAGCTTCCGACTAGCGGGACATGTGAATGAGCAGTTCTTC | TRBD2 | TRBJ2-1 | TRBV11-2
CASSVGGLVPSEQYF | TGTGCCAGCAGCGTAGGGGGACTAGTACCTTCCGAGCAGTACTTC | TRBD2 | TRBJ2-7 | TRBV9
CASSSTRGDTQYF | TGTGCCAGCAGCTCTACAAGGGGGGATACGCAGTATTTT | - | TRBJ2-3 | TRBV13
CASSSRGIDPKGGTDTQYF | TGTGCCAGCAGCTCGAGGGGGATTGACCCGAAGGGGGGCACAGATACGCAGTATTTT | - | TRBJ2-3 | TRBV11-3
CASSVGGTASYEQYF | TGTGCCAGCAGCGTAGGTGGGACAGCGTCCTACGAGCAGTACTTC | TRBD1 | TRBJ2-7 | TRBV9
CASSQADSSYEQYF | TGCGCCAGCAGCCAAGCGGACAGCTCCTACGAGCAGTACTTC | - | TRBJ2-7 | TRBV5-1
CASDPLGQGFGYTF | TGTGCCAGTGACCCCCTAGGACAGGGGTTTGGCTACACCTTC | TRBD1 | TRBJ1-2 | TRBV19
CASGHMDGGPQHF | TGTGCCAGCGGCCACATGGACGGGGGGCCCCAGCATTTT | - | TRBJ1-5 | TRBV7-9
CASSRALGTGRDTQYF | TGTGCCAGCAGCCGCGCTCTTGGGACTGGGAGGGATACGCAGTATTTT | - | TRBJ2-3 | TRBV27
CAWTGHNPTEAFF | TGTGCCTGGACTGGACACAACCCCACTGAAGCTTTCTTT | - | TRBJ1-1 | TRBV30